This T cell receptor beta chain was profiled in a study of Graves' ophthalmopathy and Graves' hyperthyroidism. The study amplified TCR beta CDR3 regions using RNA transcripts. The first round was an RT-PCR with HTBI primers, and the second round was a multiplex PCR. TCRdb re-called the multiplex PCR reads with MiXCR, one entry per CDR3 protein. The sample yields about 39,000 distinct CDR3 sequences, approximately 50% seen once. Germline CDR1 SGHRS, CDR2 YFSETQ. V lost 4 bases and J 1 base, leaving 6 bases between the germline ends. The CDR3 runs 14 residues. This clonotype was seen repeatedly, ten times or more.

The sequenced sample consisted of peripheral blood. This chain links TRBV5-1 with TRBJ2-6; TRBD1 might be the D (6 bases). This sequence was found in an adult woman with stable Graves' hyperthyroidism. Here the CDR3 reads CASSDRSGANVLTF. The DNA for the CDR3 is TGCGCCAGCAGCGACAGGTCTGGGGCCAACGTCCTGACTTTC.